This T cell receptor (beta chain) was profiled in a study of blood T cell repertoires in COVID-19. In the study overall: Collection of acute and convalescent COVID-19 samples took place in the United States, Italy and Spain.

The CDR3 length is 16 residues. Original processing notes: Estimated nucleated cell counts came from reference gene primer amplification. Clones were read by immunoSEQ multiplex PCR, and TCRdb kept only the in-frame ones, dropping some. V, J and clone size derive from that table, while D and trimming were established from the DNA sequence. The table shows about 71,000 clones, with approximately 90% occurring only once. The J gene is TRBJ1-3, the V gene TRBV21-1. TRBV21-1 is shown as a pseudogene. Sequencing input: peripheral blood. The TCR was taken from a young woman with acute or convalescent COVID-19. CDR3 coding DNA: TGTGCCAGCAGCAACGGGAGGGCTCACTCTGGAAACACCATATATTTT. It encodes CASSNGRAHSGNTIYF.